This is a list of T cell receptor beta chains from one sample in a study of blood T cell repertoires in COVID-19. The repertoire was sequenced with immunoSEQ multiplex PCR; TCRdb's copy has only in-frame clones and lacks some. The sample holds over 200,000 clones, 92% seen once. Sequenced material: peripheral blood. Source of these receptors: a man aged 25 to 40 with acute or convalescent COVID-19. The CDR3 runs from the conserved cysteine through the conserved F or W. The D gene is left open where the match is weak. Size tells how often a clone was seen (once, few, many) or the class of an expanded clone, and some rows leave it out.

cdr3_length	v_call	d_call	j_call	clone_size	cdr3_aa	cdr3_nt
13	TRBV7-9	-	TRBJ2-3	-	CASSPPSTDTQYF	TGTGCCAGCAGCCCCCCTTCCACAGATACGCAGTATTTT
15	TRBV11-2	TRBD1	TRBJ2-7	-	CASSYRGRGSYEQYF	TGTGCCAGCAGTTACAGGGGGCGGGGAAGCTACGAGCAGTACTTC
17	TRBV27	TRBD2	TRBJ2-7	once	CASSFHPSGSMVYEQYF	TGTGCCAGCAGTTTCCATCCTAGCGGGAGTATGGTCTACGAGCAGTACTTC
14	TRBV28	-	TRBJ1-4	-	CASRGREGDEKLFF	TGTGCCAGCAGAGGGCGGGAGGGGGATGAAAAACTGTTTTTT
14	TRBV7-3	TRBD1	TRBJ2-1	-	CASSLTGQGYEQFF	TGTGCCAGCAGCTTAACGGGACAGGGTTATGAGCAGTTCTTC
13	TRBV2	-	TRBJ1-2	-	CASNLGQMDGYTF	TGTGCCAGCAACCTGGGACAAATGGATGGCTACACCTTC
14	TRBV5-1	TRBD1	TRBJ2-2	-	CASSRGPNTGELFF	TGCGCCAGCTCCAGGGGGCCGAACACCGGGGAGCTGTTTTTT
14	TRBV6-5	-	TRBJ1-5	-	CASREDWDDQPQHF	TGTGCCAGCAGGGAGGACTGGGATGATCAGCCCCAGCATTTT
17	TRBV5-1	TRBD1	TRBJ2-1	-	CASSLVPGQGVYNEQFF	TGCGCCAGCAGCTTAGTACCGGGACAGGGGGTCTACAATGAGCAGTTCTTC
16	TRBV27	-	TRBJ1-6	-	CASRPQTGLGNSPLHF	TGTGCCAGCAGACCACAAACGGGACTCGGGAATTCACCCCTCCACTTT
16	TRBV6-2/TRBV6-3	TRBD1	TRBJ1-5	-	CASSYRVGQGNQPQHF	TGTGCCAGCAGTTACCGGGTGGGACAGGGGAATCAGCCCCAGCATTTT